The text below deals with one TCR beta chain. Its antigen is as yet unknown. V gave up 5 bases and J gave up 0 bases, with 11 bases separating them. Germline V lookup: CDR1 SGHDN, CDR2 FVKESK. The length of the CDR3 is 16 residues. Naive CD8 cells, CD45RO-negative and positively selected for CCR7, excluded terminally differentiated effector memory CD45RA+ cells. The data stem from a study of shared clonotypes between healthy human individuals. Overall study: The people who gave samples were a couple of women and a few men aged 18 to 49. Study-wide results and limits: Across a few donors, naive CD4 shared around 5.4%, naive CD8 more than 3%, memory CD4 roughly 2.4%, memory CD8 about 0.38%.

Measured with immunoSEQ multiplex PCR; TCRdb has only the in-frame clones, and not every one. The profile covers some 2.1 million clones, with about 94% appearing a single time and roughly 1.7% taken by the ten largest. The sequence was obtained from a man aged 18 to 29 in good health. Some clones in this sample may be carry-over from other donors' samples. This rearrangement joins TRBV14 to TRBJ2-6; no clear D gene. The sample comprised naive CD8+ T cells from PBMCs. The CDR3 DNA reads TGTGCCAGCAGCGCCCTCCCGGGCTCTGGGGCCAACGTCCTGACTTTC. Translating it yields CASSALPGSGANVLTF. The full variable domain, rest sourced from reference TRBV14 and TRBJ2-6, is EAGVTQFPSHSVIEKGQTVTLRCDPISGHDNLYWYRRVMGKEIKFLLHFVKESKQDESGMPNNRFLAERTGGTYSTLKVQPAELEDSGVYFCASSALPGSGANVLTFGAGSRLTVL.